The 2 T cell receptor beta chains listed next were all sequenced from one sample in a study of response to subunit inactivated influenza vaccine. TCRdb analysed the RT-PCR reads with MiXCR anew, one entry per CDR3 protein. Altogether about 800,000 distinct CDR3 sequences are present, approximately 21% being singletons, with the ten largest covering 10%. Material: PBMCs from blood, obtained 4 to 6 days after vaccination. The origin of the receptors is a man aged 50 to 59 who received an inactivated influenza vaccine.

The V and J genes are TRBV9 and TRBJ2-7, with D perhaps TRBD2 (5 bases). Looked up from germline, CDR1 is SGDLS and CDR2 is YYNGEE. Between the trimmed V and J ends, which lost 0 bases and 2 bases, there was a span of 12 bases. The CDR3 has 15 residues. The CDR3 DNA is TGTGCCAGCAGCGTAGATCTGGGGAGTCCCTACGAGCAGTACTTC. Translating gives CASSVDLGSPYEQYF.

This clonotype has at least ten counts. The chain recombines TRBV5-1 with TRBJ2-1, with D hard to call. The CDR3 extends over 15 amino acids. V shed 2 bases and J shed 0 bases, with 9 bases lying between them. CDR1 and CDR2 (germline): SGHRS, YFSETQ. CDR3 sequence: CASSLVRNSYNEQFF. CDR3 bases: TGCGCCAGCAGCTTAGTCCGTAACTCCTACAATGAGCAGTTCTTC.